These 26 T cell receptor beta chains were sequenced from one sample in a study of blood T cell repertoires in COVID-19 (dated by TCRdb to the early 2020s). Preparation of the library involved the immunoSEQ multiplex PCR assay. TCRdb's version of the immuneACCESS table is confined to in-frame rearrangements and falls short of the full clone set. An unresolved V gene accounts for under half of the shortfall where checked; the remainder is of unknown origin. A total of about 95,000 clones appear in this sample, 84% of them only once. The ten largest clones add up to 24% of the sample. Sequenced sample: peripheral blood. Receptor source: a human donor in a cohort sampled during active COVID-19.

The gene calls are TRBV10-2 and TRBJ1-1; 7 bases agree with TRBD1. Germline V gene sequence: CDR1 WSHSY, CDR2 SAAADI. The J segment lost 10 bases and the V segment lost 7 bases, leaving 12 bases of the junction unmatched. The CDR3 has 13 amino acids. CDR3 sequence (DNA): TGCGCCAGCAAGATGGGACAGTCCAGTTTAGCTTTCTTT. Protein product: CASKMGQSSLAFF.

This clone was seen a single time. V is TRBV2 and J is TRBJ2-2; 12 bases are a match to TRBD2. The CDR3 contains 16 residues. Germline CDR1 is SNHLY and CDR2 is FYNNEI. The J segment lost 1 base and the V segment lost 5 bases, leaving 2 bases of the junction unmatched. CDR3 nucleotides: TGTGCCAGCAGTCCGACTAGCGGGGGGAACACCGGGGAGCTGTTTTTT. Protein sequence: CASSPTSGGNTGELFF.

The V and J genes are TRBV6-1 and TRBJ2-5; 8 bases agree with TRBD1. V shed 4 bases, J shed 1 base, and the junction held 11 bases outside the gene matches. The CDR3 is made up of 17 amino acids. Germline-derived CDR1 and CDR2 are MNHNS and SASEGT. The CDR3 sequence is CASSVETGAIFQETQYF. CDR3 in DNA: TGTGCCAGCAGTGTAGAGACAGGGGCGATTTTCCAAGAGACCCAGTACTTC.

This clone appeared a single time. This chain uses TRBV19 with TRBJ2-5; 7 bases fit TRBD1. The ends lost 4 bases at V and 2 bases at J; junction bases unmatched: 10. This CDR3 region has 16 residues. The germline gives CDR1 LNHDA, CDR2 SQIVND (reference sequence). The CDR3 is CASSTLQGKIQETQYF. As DNA, the CDR3 is TGTGCCAGTAGTACCCTACAGGGGAAAATTCAAGAGACCCAGTACTTC.

The chain uses TRBV6-2 or TRBV6-3 and TRBJ2-7; TRBD1 matches 9 bases. The CDR3 spans 16 residues. CDR1 is MNHEY and CDR2 is SVGEGT in the germline V gene. The trim removed 2 bases at V and 4 bases at J, leaving 9 bases unmatched. The CDR3 protein is CASSYKGRTGAYEQYF. As DNA, the CDR3 is TGTGCCAGCAGTTACAAAGGTCGGACAGGGGCGTACGAGCAGTACTTC.

This clone has more than one count but fewer than ten. The gene calls are TRBV5-1 and TRBJ2-1; 10 bases fit TRBD2. The CDR3 spans 16 residues. The ends lost 0 bases at V and 4 bases at J; junction bases unmatched: 4. Germline lookup yields CDR1 SGHRS and CDR2 YFSETQ. The CDR3 protein is CASSLGASGGYNEQFF. The CDR3 bases are TGCGCCAGCAGCTTGGGGGCTAGCGGGGGTTACAATGAGCAGTTCTTC.

The chain joins TRBV28 to TRBJ2-2; 12 positions agree with TRBD2. In germline, CDR1 is MDHEN, CDR2 SYDVKM. The junction had 1 base not matched to a gene; V was cut back by 2 bases and J by 0 bases. The CDR3 runs 17 residues. In nucleotides, the CDR3 is TGTGCCAGCAGTTTACTAGCGGGAGGGCCGAACACCGGGGAGCTGTTTTTT. The encoded protein is CASSLLAGGPNTGELFF.

This rearrangement joins TRBV6-5 to TRBJ2-3; D uncertain. Germline values: CDR1 MNHEY, CDR2 SVGAGI. The CDR3 sequence is 13 residues long. Trimming took off 2 bases at V and 0 bases at J, with 3 bases between the two ends. CDR3 DNA: TGTGCCAGCAGTTACCGTAGCACAGATACGCAGTATTTT. Its protein product is CASSYRSTDTQYF.

In this sample, this clone is medium-sized. This chain links TRBV27 with TRBJ2-5; a possible D gene is TRBD2 (6 bases). This CDR3 has 13 amino acids. Germline V CDR1 and CDR2: MNHEY, SMNVEV (reference sequence). With 8 bases removed from V and 1 base from J, the gap between germline ends came to 11 bases. The CDR3 loop reads CASRTTFQETQYF. The CDR3 coding sequence is TGTGCCAGCCGGACTACCTTCCAAGAGACCCAGTACTTC.

The chain is built from TRBV6-5 and TRBJ2-7; 9 bases line up with TRBD1. CDR3 length: 12 residues. V lost 6 bases to trimming and J lost 6 bases; unmatched junction nucleotides: 3. CDR1 is MNHEY, CDR2 SVGAGI, per germline. CDR3 sequence reads: CASRPTGGEQYF. The CDR3 coding sequence is TGTGCCAGCAGACCGACAGGGGGCGAGCAGTACTTC.

The chain links TRBV19 to TRBJ2-3; tentatively, D is TRBD2 (5 bases). V lost 4 bases to trimming and J lost 6 bases, with 17 bases between them. CDR3 size: 15 residues. Germline V gene data show CDR1 as LNHDA and CDR2 as SQIVND (reference sequence). This CDR3 reads CASSTSSPFMDTQYF. CDR3 DNA sequence: TGTGCCAGTAGTACTTCTAGCCCATTTATGGATACGCAGTATTTT.

The rearrangement joins TRBV15 to TRBJ1-5, with 9 nucleotides matching TRBD1. The germline V gene has CDR1 LNHNV and CDR2 YYDKDF (reference sequence). This CDR3 spans 14 amino acids. Unmatched junction bases numbered 10, after V lost 7 bases and J lost 9 bases. This chain's CDR3 is CATKTGQGSLPQHF. CDR3 in DNA: TGTGCCACCAAGACCGGACAGGGGTCACTGCCCCAGCATTTT.

The chain joins TRBV29-1 to TRBJ2-7, with 10 nucleotides matching TRBD1. The CDR3 consists of 14 residues. Germline V gene sequence: CDR1 SQVTM, CDR2 ANQGSEA. V dropped 7 bases and J dropped 7; count of bases not matched to a gene: 13. CDR3 bases: TGCAGCGGGAGGGCCGGGACAGGGGTAGGGGAGCAGTACTTC. It codes for CSGRAGTGVGEQYF.

V is TRBV2 and J is TRBJ2-7, with 10 positions matching TRBD1. The V segment lost 6 bases and the J segment 4 bases; nucleotides outside the gene matches: 9. The CDR3 totals 15 residues. The germline V gene has CDR1 SNHLY and CDR2 FYNNEI. The CDR3: CASSPGTGALYEQYF. CDR3 DNA sequence: TGTGCCAGCAGCCCCGGGACAGGGGCTTTGTACGAGCAGTACTTC.

This sequence joins TRBV29-1 and TRBJ2-3; 9 bases align to TRBD2. From germline, CDR1 is SQVTM and CDR2 ANQGSEA. The V segment lost 8 bases and the J segment 1 base; nucleotides outside the gene matches: 7. The CDR3 covers 14 residues. CDR3 loop: CSFMTSGRTDTQYF. CDR3 sequence (DNA): TGCAGCTTCATGACTAGCGGCCGCACAGATACGCAGTATTTT.

V and J are TRBV18 and TRBJ1-1; D might be TRBD1 (5 bases). This CDR3 comprises 15 residues. V lost 6 bases, J lost 0 bases, and 14 bases lay in between. The germline CDR1 and CDR2 sequences are KGHSH and LQKENI. The CDR3 DNA reads TGTGCCAGCTCCTCAGGGTACACCCTGAACACTGAAGCTTTCTTT. The encoded protein is CASSSGYTLNTEAFF.

The chain has TRBV19 and TRBJ1-3, with D hard to call. Trimming stripped 7 bases from V and 0 bases from J, with 13 bases between. Germline V gene data show CDR1 as LNHDA and CDR2 as SQIVND (reference sequence). This CDR3 has 15 residues. CDR3 DNA: TGTGCCAGTACCCCCCGGACTTTCTCTGGAAACACCATATATTTT. It translates to CASTPRTFSGNTIYF.

The V and J genes are TRBV15 and TRBJ2-7; D is perhaps TRBD2 (5 bases). Germline V gene lookup returns CDR1 LNHNV and CDR2 YYDKDF (reference sequence). V was shortened by 0 bases and J by 3 bases, with 9 bases between the two germline ends. This CDR3 region has 14 residues. The chain's CDR3 is CATSRDLGSYEQYF. The CDR3 DNA reads TGTGCCACCAGCAGAGACTTGGGGAGCTACGAGCAGTACTTC.

This chain connects TRBV12-3 or TRBV12-4 to TRBJ2-7, with D unclear. The CDR3 spans 13 residues. The V end lost 1 base, the J end lost 3 bases, and 7 bases lay between the germline ends. The DNA for the CDR3 is TGTGCCAGCAGTTTAGGGCTTGTCTACGAGCAGTACTTC. Protein sequence: CASSLGLVYEQYF.

The genes are TRBV28 and TRBJ1-4, with D tentatively TRBD1 (6 bases). CDR1 is MDHEN and CDR2 is SYDVKM in the germline V gene. With 6 bases removed from V and 6 bases from J, the gap between germline ends came to 17 bases. The CDR3 spans 15 residues. The CDR3 is CASSSTSGGYEKLFF. CDR3 DNA: TGTGCCAGCAGCTCCACGTCGGGGGGCTATGAAAAACTGTTTTTT.

A word on this clone: Other DNA sequences in the sample encode the same CDR3. The chain employs TRBV4-2 and TRBJ1-5, with D unresolved. V gave up 3 bases and J gave up 2 bases, with 5 bases separating them. This CDR3 spans 13 amino acids. From germline, CDR1 is LGHNA and CDR2 YNFKEQ. The DNA of the CDR3 is TGTGCCAGCAGCCAGGGAGGCAATCAGCCCCAGCATTTT. As protein: CASSQGGNQPQHF.

This rearrangement joins TRBV28 to TRBJ1-5, with TRBD1 identical over 7 bases. The germline gives CDR1 MDHEN, CDR2 SYDVKM. This CDR3 is built from 16 residues. V shed 10 bases, J shed 7 bases, and the junction held 19 bases outside the gene matches. The CDR3, as DNA: TGTGCCACCACCAAAACCTGGGACAGTACAATGCAGCCCCAGCATTTT. It encodes CATTKTWDSTMQPQHF.

V is TRBV4-3 and J is TRBJ1-4; TRBD1 matches 8 bases. The V gene end was trimmed by 0 bases and the J gene end by 5 bases; junction bases not matched to a gene: 5. The CDR3 loop spans 16 amino acids. CDR1 and CDR2 (germline): LGHNA, YSLEER. CDR3 sequence reads: CASSQDIAGGNEKLFF. Here the CDR3 DNA reads TGCGCCAGCAGCCAAGATATCGCAGGGGGCAATGAAAAACTGTTTTTT.

This chain connects TRBV28 to TRBJ1-2; TRBD1 matches 8 bases. V shed 4 bases, J shed 2 bases, and the junction held 9 bases outside the gene matches. The CDR3 consists of 16 residues. Germline lookup yields CDR1 MDHEN and CDR2 SYDVKM. The CDR3 DNA is TGTGCCAGCAGTTCAGGGGGCTCGGGTTTGAACTATGGCTACACCTTC. Amino acids: CASSSGGSGLNYGYTF.

The chain couples TRBV5-1 to TRBJ2-3; 7 nucleotides line up with TRBD1. Germline V CDR1 and CDR2: SGHRS, YFSETQ. The CDR3 is 14 residues long. V trimming: 3 bases; J trimming: 3 bases; junction bases outside the gene matches: 4. The DNA of the CDR3 is TGCGCCAGCAGCTCTCTGACAGGGACAGATACGCAGTATTTT. Protein sequence: CASSSLTGTDTQYF.

The chain joins TRBV5-6 to TRBJ2-7; a weak D match, TRBD2 (6 bases). Trimming removed 3 bases at V and 2 bases at J, with 12 bases between. Germline V gene data show CDR1 as SGHDT and CDR2 as YYEEEE. The CDR3 has 14 residues. The CDR3 loop is CASSSVGGAYEQYF. DNA of the CDR3: TGTGCCAGCAGCTCCGTAGGAGGGGCCTACGAGCAGTACTTC.